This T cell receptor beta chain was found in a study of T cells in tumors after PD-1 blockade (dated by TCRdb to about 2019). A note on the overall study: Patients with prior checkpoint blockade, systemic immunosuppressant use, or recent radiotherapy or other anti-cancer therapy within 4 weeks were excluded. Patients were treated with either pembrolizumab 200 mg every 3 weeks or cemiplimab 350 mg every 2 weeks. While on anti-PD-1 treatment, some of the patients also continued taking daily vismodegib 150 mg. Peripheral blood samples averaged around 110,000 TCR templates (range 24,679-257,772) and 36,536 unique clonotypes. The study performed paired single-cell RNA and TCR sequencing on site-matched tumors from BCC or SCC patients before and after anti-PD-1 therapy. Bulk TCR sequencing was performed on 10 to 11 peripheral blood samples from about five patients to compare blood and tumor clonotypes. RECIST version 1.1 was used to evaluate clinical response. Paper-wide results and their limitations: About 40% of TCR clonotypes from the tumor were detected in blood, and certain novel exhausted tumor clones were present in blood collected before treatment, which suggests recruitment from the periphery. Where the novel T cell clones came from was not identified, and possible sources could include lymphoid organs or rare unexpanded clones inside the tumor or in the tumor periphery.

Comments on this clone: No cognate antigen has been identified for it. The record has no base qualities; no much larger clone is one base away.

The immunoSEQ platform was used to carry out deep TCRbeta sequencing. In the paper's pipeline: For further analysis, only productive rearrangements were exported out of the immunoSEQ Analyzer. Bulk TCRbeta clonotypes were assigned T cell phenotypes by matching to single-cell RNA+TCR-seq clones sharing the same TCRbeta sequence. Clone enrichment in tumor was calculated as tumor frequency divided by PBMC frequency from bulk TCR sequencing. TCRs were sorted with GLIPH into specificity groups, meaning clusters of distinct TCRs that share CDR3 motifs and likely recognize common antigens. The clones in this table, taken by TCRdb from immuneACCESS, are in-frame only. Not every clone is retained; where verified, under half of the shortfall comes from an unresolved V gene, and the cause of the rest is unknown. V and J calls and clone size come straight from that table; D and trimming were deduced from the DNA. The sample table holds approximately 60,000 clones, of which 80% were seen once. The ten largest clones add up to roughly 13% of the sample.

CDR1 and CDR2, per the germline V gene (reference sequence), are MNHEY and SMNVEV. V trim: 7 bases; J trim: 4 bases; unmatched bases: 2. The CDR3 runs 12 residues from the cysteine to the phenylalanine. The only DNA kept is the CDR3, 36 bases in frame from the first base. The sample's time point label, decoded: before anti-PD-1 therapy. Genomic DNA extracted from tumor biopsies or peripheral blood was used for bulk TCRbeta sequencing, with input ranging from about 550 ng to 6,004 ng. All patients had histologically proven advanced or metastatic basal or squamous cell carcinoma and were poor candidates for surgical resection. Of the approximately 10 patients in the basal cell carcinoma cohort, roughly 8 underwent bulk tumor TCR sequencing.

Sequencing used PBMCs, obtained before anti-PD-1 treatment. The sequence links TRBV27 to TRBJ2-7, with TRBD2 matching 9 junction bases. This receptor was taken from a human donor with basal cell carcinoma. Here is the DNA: TGTGCCAGCATAAGCGGGGGGTACGAGCAGTACTTC. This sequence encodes CASISGGYEQYF.